The text below deals with one T cell receptor beta chain. The antigen it binds to is not known. The record has no base qualities; no much larger clone is one base away. The cohort comprised around 700 healthy bone marrow donors. All cohort members were sampled while nominally healthy, although unrecorded immune exposures were likely present. The donor was CMV seronegative and belonged to the group of several hundred seronegative cohort members. Each donor provided a peripheral blood sample, and peripheral blood mononuclear cells were used for TCR beta sequencing. The Qiagen DNeasy Blood Extraction Kit was used to extract genomic DNA from the blood cell samples. This record comes from a study of cytomegalovirus exposure and HLA in healthy donors (dated by TCRdb to 2017 to 2019). Study-wide context: An earlier analysis of some 620 of the donors reported about 280 Gb of sequence data and approximately 120 million unique TCR beta sequences obtained from approximately 180 million T cells. An early release that covered roughly 600 HLA-typed donors contained about 300 gigabases of sequencing data and tens of millions of unique TCR sequences. Of the roughly 400 genotyped donors, roughly 85% fell in the genetic ancestry cluster associated with self-reported Caucasian donors. The study aimed to test whether cataloging public T cell receptors could reveal signatures of past pathogen exposure. The study profiled the T cell repertoires of about 640 subjects by immunosequencing and related them to cytomegalovirus serostatus. Besides the first cohort of more than 650 subjects, a separate validation cohort made up of around 120 different subjects was used. The study combined high-throughput TCR immunosequencing, statistical association of individual TCRs with disease status, and machine learning to predict cytomegalovirus infection status. In a later analysis, previously published TCR beta repertoires from hundreds of donors were re-analyzed and high-resolution HLA genotyping was added so that TCR occurrence patterns could be studied. Rather than using new phenotypic data, the later analysis identified candidate immune exposures from TCR beta sequences and from how often those sequences occurred across donors. An earlier analysis of roughly 580 of the donors used high-throughput TCR beta sequencing to judge whether each TCR beta V gene segment behaved as functional or pseudogenic. Donor age, sex, ethnicity and CMV serostatus were collected together with the repertoire data. A later genetic analysis used genome-wide SNP genotypes for about 65% of the roughly 670 donors, treating that subset as a discovery cohort. Every discovery cohort repertoire had been produced on one sequencing platform. HLA typing included class I and class II loci at four-digit resolution. Typing coverage varied by locus: roughly 620-640 donors for A, B, C, DRB1 and DQB1; roughly 500 for DQA1; around 610 for DPA1; 450 to 480 for DPB1. Roughly five DR-DQ haplotypes were handled as single units for association and clustering because linkage in the cohort was strong. Among roughly 370 genotyped donors of the cohort, an average of about 240,000 unique TCR beta nucleotide sequences were sequenced per donor, 15% to 20% of them non-productive.

CDR1 and CDR2 are drawn from the germline V gene (reference sequence): GTSNPN, SVGIG. The CDR3 holds 13 amino acids from the cysteine to the phenylalanine. Only CDR3 DNA is held: 39 bases, read in frame from base 1. V was cut back by 2 bases and J by 7 bases, leaving a gap of 15 bases between them. The receptor library was made with the immunoSEQ multiplex PCR assay. The multiplex PCR relied on a mix of 60 forward primers for TCR Vbeta segments and 13 reverse primers for TCR Jbeta segments. Amplification of the CDR3 region of rearranged TCR beta genes was performed with a multiplex PCR assay on genomic DNA. The amplified TCR beta libraries were sequenced on the Illumina HiSeq System as 87-base-pair reads. The published analysis was carried out like this. In a later analysis, 77 million or so unique TCR beta chains were counted across the approximately 670 repertoires, and roughly 11 million of these chains were shared by at least two donors. A nearest-neighbor algorithm error-corrected the raw reads and collapsed the reads into unique sequences, merging closely related sequences to remove PCR and sequencing errors. V, D and J gene segments were assigned by aligning CDR3 sequences to IMGT reference sequences. For a sequence to be retained, at least a six-nucleotide match to both a V gene segment and a J gene segment was required. Rearrangements were classified as productive when the CDR3 lacked stop codons and remained in frame with V and J, and all other rearrangements were classified as non-productive. Following IMGT convention, CDR3 was defined as the stretch from the second conserved V-encoded cysteine up to the conserved J-encoded phenylalanine. Sequences without an unambiguous match to a single V gene segment were excluded from the earlier analysis of 587 of the donors. An earlier analysis of a few hundred of the donors called V segments functional above 56.7% productive rearrangements and segregating when the between-donor standard deviation exceeded 5%. To diagnose cytomegalovirus status from the catalog of TCR beta chain sequences, a statistical classification framework was built. In a later analysis, TCR nucleotide sequences were compared against IMGT/GENE-DB human TR gene sequences so that V and J genes could be assigned. The TCRdist pipeline was used in a later analysis to assign CDR3 sequences and most-parsimonious VDJ recombination scenarios. In a later analysis, each TCR beta chain was defined by its CDR3 amino acid sequence together with its V-gene family, and reads without a unique V-gene family were excluded. A later analysis removed over 500 highly shared, low-generation-probability nucleotide sequences to deal with suspected cross-contamination and a sequencing artifact. In a later analysis, a clonal expansion index for each public chain was calculated from normalized within-repertoire ranks of inferred template counts. In a later analysis, generation probabilities were computed with a VDJ recombination model fitted to out-of-frame rearrangements, and the resulting probabilities were checked against IGoR. In a later analysis, hypergeometric tests were used to score TCR-TCR, TCR-HLA and TCR-CMV co-occurrence, with a repertoire-size bias correction applied to TCR pairs. To estimate false discovery rates, a later analysis permuted the HLA or CMV assignments 20 times. A later analysis grouped co-occurring TCRs with DBSCAN, adding TCRdist sequence similarity when clustering within HLA-allele-positive subsets. Co-occurrence clustering excluded repertoires with fewer than 30,000 or more than 120,000 public chains, plus five with anomalous nucleotide sharing. Sourced from immuneACCESS, this table was stored by TCRdb with only in-frame sequences that have V and J called. A share of the clones is absent; for the studies checked, an unresolved V gene accounts for under half, and the remainder has no known explanation. V, J and clone size are those of that table, while D and trimming were read from the DNA. Recorded for this sample are 90,000 to 100,000 clones; roughly 76% of them occurred a single time. The ten largest clonotypes hold around 1.3% of the sample.

What the research found in general, with its limitations: Because HLA typing was missing for some donors at each locus, association tests included only the typed subset. Cytomegalovirus status was reported to be diagnosed by the classifier with high specificity and sensitivity in both the original and validation cohorts. Several of the top co-occurrence clusters appeared to be linked to parvovirus B19, influenza, CMV and Epstein-Barr virus, according to a later analysis. While some public TCRs were present in many individuals, most TCR sequences turned up only very rarely across donors. A later genetic analysis reported fewer N-insertions in productive TCRs among donors in an Asian-associated ancestry cluster than the roughly 720-donor mean. The presence/absence analyses assumed that sequencing depth was roughly uniform across donors, and that assumption may not be true. A later analysis found that most CMV-associated TCR beta chains appeared HLA-restricted, with HLA associations seemingly driven largely by CMV exposure. Compared with equally common non-associated chains, HLA-associated TCR beta chains in a later analysis were more clonally expanded and had lower generation probabilities. A later genetic analysis associated a missense DCLRE1C variant with V-gene and J-gene trimming of TCR beta chains, and an independent cohort replicated the association. In an earlier analysis of about 600 of the donors, most TCR beta V segments appeared in productive rearrangements about 90% or about 30% of the time, broadly matching IMGT annotations. The authors suggested that the approach could potentially be extended to other disease states and immunological phenotypes. A total of roughly 160 TCR beta chains were listed by the study as associated with cytomegalovirus. Correlated functional status among segregating V segments might be attributable to linkage disequilibrium, but an unknown experimental factor could not be ruled out. The earlier analysis of about 600 of the donors excluded around 17 rarely observed V segments, including chromosome 9 orphons, because counts were too low. In vitro tests confirmed that three of the cytomegalovirus-associated TCR beta chains recognize cytomegalovirus antigens. Because the 87-base-pair reads could not distinguish some IMGT-functional V segments, including TRBV6-2 and TRBV6-3, those segments were excluded. CMV serostatus was the only immune exposure information available for the cohort. A cluster of highly shared sequence variants was judged likely to be a technical artifact of the sequencing pipeline. A further reported finding was that TCR beta sequences accurately predicted the HLA-A and HLA-B alleles for most subjects in the first cohort. According to a later analysis, TCR association rates differed among HLA loci, with DRB1 alleles showing the most associated TCRs and HLA-C alleles showing the fewest. At a false discovery rate of 0.05, a later analysis linked under 20,000 TCR beta sequences to specific HLA alleles. Only TCR beta chains were sequenced in this cohort, and the absence of alpha or paired-chain data limited detectable features. When HLA alleles, especially DR and DQ, strongly co-occurred, attributing TCR associations to individual alleles was difficult.

The sequence is built from TRBV30 and TRBJ2-7; a weak D assignment points to TRBD2 (6 bases agree). The sequence came from a female donor in good health and CMV-seronegative. The sample was PBMCs. CDR3 protein: CAWSLMEGWEQYF. The DNA is TGTGCCTGGAGTCTTATGGAGGGTTGGGAGCAGTACTTC.